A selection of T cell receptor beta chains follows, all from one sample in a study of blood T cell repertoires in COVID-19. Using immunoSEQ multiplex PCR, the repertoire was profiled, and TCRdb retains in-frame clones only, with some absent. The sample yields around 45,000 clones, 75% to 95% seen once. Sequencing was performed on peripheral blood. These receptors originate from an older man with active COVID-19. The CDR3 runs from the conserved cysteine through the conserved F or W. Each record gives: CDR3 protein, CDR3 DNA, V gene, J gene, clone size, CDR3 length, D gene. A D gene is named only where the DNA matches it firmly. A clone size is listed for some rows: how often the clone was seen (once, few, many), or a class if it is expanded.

CDR3: CASSTPAPGNEKLFF
DNA: TGTGCCAGCAGTACACCGGCTCCAGGGAATGAAAAACTGTTTTTT
V: TRBV6-5
J: TRBJ1-4
size: -
length: 15
D: -

CDR3: CASSPGTSGDLETQYF
DNA: TGTGCCAGCAGTCCCGGGACTAGCGGGGATTTAGAGACCCAGTACTTC
V: TRBV6-2/TRBV6-3
J: TRBJ2-5
size: -
length: 16
D: TRBD2

CDR3: CASSPDRGRDLNTEAFF
DNA: TGTGCCAGCAGTCCCGACAGGGGGCGCGATTTAAACACTGAAGCTTTCTTT
V: TRBV6-6
J: TRBJ1-1
size: -
length: 17
D: TRBD1

CDR3: CASSPSSGIQETQYF
DNA: TGTGCCAGCAGCCCGTCTAGCGGGATTCAAGAGACCCAGTACTTC
V: TRBV3-1/TRBV3-2
J: TRBJ2-5
size: -
length: 15
D: TRBD2

CDR3: CASSLQGLRGYTF
DNA: TGTGCCAGCAGCCTACAGGGGCTAAGAGGCTACACCTTC
V: TRBV7-9
J: TRBJ1-2
size: once
length: 13
D: TRBD1

CDR3: CASSTWGRTGNDSSYEQYF
DNA: TGTGCCAGCAGCACCTGGGGGAGGACAGGGAACGATTCCTCCTACGAGCAGTACTTC
V: TRBV21-1
J: TRBJ2-7
size: few
length: 19
D: -

CDR3: CASSPRLAGSYTGELFF
DNA: TGTGCCAGCAGTCCACGTCTAGCGGGATCCTACACCGGGGAGCTGTTTTTT
V: TRBV28
J: TRBJ2-2
size: -
length: 17
D: TRBD2

CDR3: CASSMRGVQPQHF
DNA: TGTGCCAGTAGTATGCGGGGGGTCCAGCCCCAGCATTTT
V: TRBV19
J: TRBJ1-5
size: -
length: 13
D: -

CDR3: CASRGGGFLTDTQYF
DNA: TGTGCCAGCCGTGGCGGGGGGTTTCTCACAGATACGCAGTATTTT
V: TRBV7-6
J: TRBJ2-3
size: -
length: 15
D: TRBD2

CDR3: CASSPPPGLNLYEQYF
DNA: TGTGCCAGCTCACCACCTCCGGGACTCAACCTTTACGAGCAGTACTTC
V: TRBV18
J: TRBJ2-7
size: -
length: 16
D: -

CDR3: CASSTSGGIYNEQFF
DNA: TGCGCCAGCAGCACAAGCGGGGGGATCTACAATGAGCAGTTCTTC
V: TRBV5-1
J: TRBJ2-1
size: once
length: 15
D: TRBD2

CDR3: CASSLWRSPLHF
DNA: TGTGCCAGCAGTTTATGGAGATCACCCCTCCACTTT
V: TRBV12-3/TRBV12-4
J: TRBJ1-6
size: -
length: 12
D: -

CDR3: CASSLAGDQPQHF
DNA: TGTGCCAGCAGCTTGGCCGGGGATCAGCCCCAGCATTTT
V: TRBV5-4
J: TRBJ1-5
size: -
length: 13
D: -

CDR3: CASRRGTGYNEKLFF
DNA: TGTGCCAGCAGGAGGGGGACCGGGTATAATGAAAAACTGTTTTTT
V: TRBV6-5
J: TRBJ1-4
size: -
length: 15
D: -

CDR3: CASSYFGSNTDTQYF
DNA: TGTGCCAGCAGTTACTTTGGGAGTAACACAGATACGCAGTATTTT
V: TRBV6-2/TRBV6-3
J: TRBJ2-3
size: large
length: 15
D: -

CDR3: CASSLAPHGAGGELFF
DNA: TGCGCCAGCAGCTTGGCGCCACATGGGGCAGGCGGGGAGCTGTTTTTT
V: TRBV5-1
J: TRBJ2-2
size: -
length: 16
D: -

CDR3: CASSEGQINEQFF
DNA: TGTGCCAGCAGTGAGGGACAAATCAATGAGCAGTTCTTC
V: TRBV2
J: TRBJ2-1
size: -
length: 13
D: -

CDR3: CASSGPGQSSSYNSPLHF
DNA: TGTGCCAGCAGTGGGCCGGGACAGTCGAGCTCCTATAATTCACCCCTCCACTTT
V: TRBV6-1
J: TRBJ1-6
size: once
length: 18
D: TRBD1

CDR3: CASSWTWDSNQPQHF
DNA: TGTGCCAGCAGCTGGACTTGGGATAGCAATCAGCCCCAGCATTTT
V: TRBV27
J: TRBJ1-5
size: -
length: 15
D: -

CDR3: CASSSGRGRETQYF
DNA: TGTGCCAGCAGCTCGGGACGGGGGAGAGAGACCCAGTACTTC
V: TRBV7-8
J: TRBJ2-5
size: -
length: 14
D: -

CDR3: CASSEVQGNEKLFF
DNA: TGTGCCAGCAGTGAAGTACAGGGGAATGAAAAACTGTTTTTT
V: TRBV6-1
J: TRBJ1-4
size: -
length: 14
D: TRBD1

CDR3: CSVGGPGTQYF
DNA: TGCAGCGTGGGTGGGCCAGGGACCCAGTACTTC
V: TRBV29-1
J: TRBJ2-5
size: once
length: 11
D: -

CDR3: CASSFSASGGQETQYF
DNA: TGCGCCAGCAGCTTTTCGGCTAGCGGGGGTCAAGAGACCCAGTACTTC
V: TRBV5-1
J: TRBJ2-5
size: -
length: 16
D: TRBD2

CDR3: CASSQGHSGTEAFF
DNA: TGTGCCAGCAGCCAAGGTCACAGTGGGACTGAAGCTTTCTTT
V: TRBV3-1/TRBV3-2
J: TRBJ1-1
size: -
length: 14
D: -